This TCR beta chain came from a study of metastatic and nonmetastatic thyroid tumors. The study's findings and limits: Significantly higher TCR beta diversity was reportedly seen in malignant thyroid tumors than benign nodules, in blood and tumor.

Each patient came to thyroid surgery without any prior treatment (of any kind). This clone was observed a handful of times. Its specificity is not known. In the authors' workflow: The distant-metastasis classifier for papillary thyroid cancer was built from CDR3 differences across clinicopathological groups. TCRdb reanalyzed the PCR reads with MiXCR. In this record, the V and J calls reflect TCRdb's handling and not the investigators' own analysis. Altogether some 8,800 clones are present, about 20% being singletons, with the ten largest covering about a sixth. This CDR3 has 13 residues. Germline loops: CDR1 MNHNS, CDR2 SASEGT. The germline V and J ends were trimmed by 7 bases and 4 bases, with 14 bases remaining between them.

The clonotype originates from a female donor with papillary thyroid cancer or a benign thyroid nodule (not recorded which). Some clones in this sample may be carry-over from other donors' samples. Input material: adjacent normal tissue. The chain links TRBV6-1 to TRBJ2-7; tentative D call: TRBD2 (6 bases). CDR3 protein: CASKTLRGYEQYF. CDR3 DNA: TGTGCCAGCAAAACGCTACGGGGGTACGAGCAGTACTTC.